This entry lists 21 T cell receptor beta chains sequenced from one sample in a study of response to subunit inactivated influenza vaccine. TCRdb ran MiXCR on the RT-PCR reads and lists one entry per CDR3 protein. The sample yields a few hundred thousand distinct CDR3 sequences, 14% seen once. Sequencing was performed on PBMCs from blood, taken 11 to 12 days after vaccination. These TCRs come from a man aged 50 or older who received an inactivated influenza vaccine.

The chain is built from TRBV20-1 and TRBJ2-7; TRBD1 is a possible D gene (6 bases). Trimming cost V 5 bases and J 5 bases, with 19 bases left between them. The germline V gene has CDR1 DFQATT and CDR2 SNEGSKA (reference sequence). The CDR3 is made up of 14 amino acids. The CDR3 coding sequence is TGCAGTGCTTCACCAATCACACAGGGTAACGAGCAGTACTTC. Amino acid sequence: CSASPITQGNEQYF.

This clonotype has just a few counts. This sequence joins TRBV20-1 and TRBJ2-1; no clear D gene. With 8 bases removed from V and 8 bases from J, the gap between germline ends came to 10 bases. The length of the CDR3 is 10 residues. Per germline, CDR1 DFQATT and CDR2 SNEGSKA (reference sequence). CDR3 protein: CSPRLDEQFF. The CDR3 coding sequence is TGCAGTCCCCGGTTGGATGAGCAGTTCTTC.

The rearrangement joins TRBV6-2 or TRBV6-3 to TRBJ2-1; D gene ambiguous. The V and J ends lost 5 bases and 8 bases respectively, with 7 bases between them. Germline assignment: CDR1 MNHEY and CDR2 SVGEGT. CDR3 size: 11 residues. As DNA, the CDR3 is TGTGCCAGCAGTCCCTGGGATGAGCAGTTCTTC. Translation: CASSPWDEQFF.

The chain joins TRBV27 to TRBJ2-7, with TRBD2 identical over 14 bases. Germline CDR1 and CDR2: MNHEY and SMNVEV (reference sequence). V gave up 6 bases and J gave up 6 bases; unmatched junction bases: 10. The CDR3 length is 16 residues. CDR3 sequence reads: CASRPGLAGVGSEQYF. The CDR3 bases are TGTGCCAGCAGACCGGGACTAGCGGGAGTAGGGAGCGAGCAGTACTTC.

The chain has TRBV24-1 and TRBJ2-3; no reliable D call. Trimming removed 2 bases from V and 2 bases from J, with 13 bases in between. CDR3 length equals 16 residues. The germline CDR1 and CDR2 sequences are KGHDR and SFDVKD. This chain's CDR3 is CATSDSAQTPTDTQYF. The DNA for the CDR3 is TGTGCCACCAGTGATTCGGCGCAGACCCCCACAGATACGCAGTATTTT.

This clonotype was recorded a few times. This chain connects TRBV12-3 or TRBV12-4 to TRBJ1-2; 8 nucleotides match TRBD1. This CDR3 contains 14 residues. Trimming removed 3 bases from V and 5 bases from J; junction bases left unmatched: 5. CDR3 protein: CASSFTTGAYGYTF. The CDR3, as DNA: TGTGCCAGCAGTTTTACGACAGGGGCTTATGGCTACACCTTC.

Only a few counts were recorded for this clonotype. J is TRBJ2-5 and V is TRBV24-1; TRBD1 aligns across 9 bases. This CDR3 has 15 amino acids. V trimming: 5 bases; J trimming: 2 bases; junction bases outside the gene matches: 5. Germline loops: CDR1 KGHDR, CDR2 SFDVKD. CDR3 amino acids: CATSGGQGRQETQYF. The CDR3 region has the DNA TGTGCCACCAGTGGAGGACAGGGGAGACAAGAGACCCAGTACTTC.

This clonotype was counted a few times. The chain couples TRBV27 to TRBJ1-2; 9 bases align to TRBD1. The CDR3 runs to 15 residues. Germline-derived CDR1 and CDR2 are MNHEY and SMNVEV (reference sequence). V gave up 7 bases and J gave up 4 bases; unmatched junction bases: 10. The CDR3 bases are TGTGCCAGCAAGCCTTACAGGGGGCTCAGCTATGGCTACACCTTC. Its translation: CASKPYRGLSYGYTF.

In its sample, this clonotype was seen many times. The chain has TRBV7-7 and TRBJ2-2, with D perhaps TRBD1 (6 bases). The CDR3 covers 15 residues. Looked up from germline, CDR1 is SSHAT and CDR2 is FNYEAQ (reference sequence). V gave up 7 bases and J gave up 5 bases, with 17 bases separating them. The DNA for the CDR3 is TGTGCCAGCACCAGGGACACCTCGGCGACCGGGGAGCTGTTTTTT. It translates to CASTRDTSATGELFF.

A few counts support this clonotype. The V and J genes are TRBV20-1 and TRBJ2-7; the D gene is possibly TRBD1 (6 bases). There are 12 residues in the CDR3. The V gene's germline CDR1 is DFQATT and CDR2 SNEGSKA (reference sequence). The V gene lost 8 bases and the J gene lost 2 bases, with 13 bases spanning the gap. CDR3 nucleotide sequence: TGCAGTACTTCTACAGGGACCTACGAGCAGTACTTC. Translation gives CSTSTGTYEQYF.

This clonotype was counted ten times or more. This chain uses TRBV5-6 with TRBJ2-3, with 9 bases matching TRBD2. The length of the CDR3 is 18 residues. Trimming at V came to 2 bases and at J to 4 bases, leaving 14 bases not matched to a gene. Germline assignment: CDR1 SGHDT and CDR2 YYEEEE. For the CDR3, the DNA is TGTGCCAGCAGCTTAGCGGGAGGTGCCGGGGGGGCGGCAGATACGCAGTATTTT. Translating it yields CASSLAGGAGGAADTQYF.

This clonotype was picked up many times. This sequence joins TRBV29-1 and TRBJ1-4; D remains unclear. This CDR3 comprises 12 residues. Germline V gene lookup returns CDR1 SQVTM and CDR2 ANQGSEA. The V end was cut by 3 bases, the J end by 5 bases, with 7 bases between. The CDR3 DNA is TGCAGCGTTGAGCCTGAGAATGAAAAACTGTTTTTT. Translated, it gives CSVEPENEKLFF.

This clonotype appeared a few times. The chain links TRBV6-2 or TRBV6-3 to TRBJ1-2; TRBD1 might be the D (6 bases). V gave up 2 bases and J gave up 6 bases, with 22 bases separating them. Germline CDR1 MNHEY, CDR2 SVGEGT. This CDR3 is 17 amino acids long. The CDR3 DNA is TGTGCCAGCAGTTACAGTTTTGGACAGACCGCCTTGCATGGCTACACCTTC. Its translation: CASSYSFGQTALHGYTF.

The J gene is TRBJ2-7, the V gene TRBV18, with D possibly TRBD1 on 6 matching bases. Between the trimmed V and J ends, which lost 2 bases and 6 bases, there was a span of 14 bases. The CDR3 is 14 residues long. Germline CDR1 KGHSH, CDR2 LQKENI. The CDR3 here is CASSPNRAGIEQYF. CDR3 bases: TGTGCCAGCTCACCAAACAGGGCCGGGATCGAGCAGTACTTC.

Judged by abundance, this clonotype is large. The chain carries TRBV2 and TRBJ2-1; 10 bases map to TRBD1. The CDR3 covers 14 residues. The germline CDR1 and CDR2 sequences are SNHLY and FYNNEI. With 5 bases clipped from V and 6 bases from J, the junction kept 4 bases outside the gene matches. The CDR3 sequence is CASSTDRGINEQFF. In DNA, the CDR3 is TGTGCCAGCAGTACGGACAGGGGGATCAATGAGCAGTTCTTC.

In this sample, this clonotype turned up many times. The DNA for the CDR3 is TGTGCCAGCAGTTTATACGAGGACTACCAAGAGACCCAGTACTTC. As protein: CASSLYEDYQETQYF. V gene TRBV12-3 or TRBV12-4 combines with J gene TRBJ2-5; D may be TRBD2 (5 bases). This CDR3 has 15 amino acids. V dropped 2 bases and J dropped 0 bases, with 10 bases sitting between them.

The J gene is TRBJ1-4, the V gene TRBV6-1; D is possibly TRBD1 (5 bases). The germline V gene encodes CDR1 MNHNS and CDR2 SASEGT. The CDR3 is 14 residues long. Trimming pared 8 bases from V and 5 bases from J, leaving 15 bases between. Written as DNA, the CDR3 is TGTGCCAGCCTCGAGGCCTGGGGCAATGAAAAACTGTTTTTT. This gives the protein CASLEAWGNEKLFF.

This clonotype was picked up a small number of times. The chain employs TRBV9 and TRBJ2-3, with TRBD2 matching over 8 bases. V trimming: 4 bases; J trimming: 2 bases; junction bases outside the gene matches: 18. The CDR3 covers 19 residues. CDR1 and CDR2 from the germline V gene are SGDLS and YYNGEE. The CDR3 sequence is CASSFLAGGTQTYTDTQYF. Here the CDR3 DNA reads TGTGCCAGCAGCTTTCTCGCGGGGGGAACGCAAACCTACACAGATACGCAGTATTTT.

This clonotype was picked up a small number of times. This chain uses TRBV7-2 with TRBJ2-5; D is ambiguous. The germline V and J ends were trimmed by 5 bases and 7 bases, with 17 bases remaining between them. The CDR3 is 14 residues long. The germline V gene encodes CDR1 SGHTA and CDR2 FQGNSA. The DNA of the CDR3 is TGTGCCAGCAGCCCCCCCGGGCTCGGTTCGACCCAGTACTTC. It yields the protein CASSPPGLGSTQYF.

J is TRBJ1-5 and V is TRBV28; maybe TRBD1 (5 bases). With 4 bases removed from V and 15 bases from J, the gap between germline ends came to 13 bases. Germline values: CDR1 MDHEN, CDR2 SYDVKM. This CDR3 is built from 11 residues. CDR3 residues: CASSSPGTRHF. In DNA form, the CDR3 reads TGTGCCAGCAGTTCCCCCGGGACTCGGCATTTT.

This clonotype was picked up many times. Germline is not matched at one junction end, which may reflect a read error. J is TRBJ2-1 and V is TRBV7-2; 11 bases agree with TRBD2. This CDR3 is 16 amino acids long. From germline, CDR1 is SGHTA and CDR2 FQGNSA. The CDR3, as DNA: TGCGCCAGCAGCCTTAGCGGGGGGGCCTCCTACAATGAGCAGTTCTTC. Its translation: CASSLSGGASYNEQFF.